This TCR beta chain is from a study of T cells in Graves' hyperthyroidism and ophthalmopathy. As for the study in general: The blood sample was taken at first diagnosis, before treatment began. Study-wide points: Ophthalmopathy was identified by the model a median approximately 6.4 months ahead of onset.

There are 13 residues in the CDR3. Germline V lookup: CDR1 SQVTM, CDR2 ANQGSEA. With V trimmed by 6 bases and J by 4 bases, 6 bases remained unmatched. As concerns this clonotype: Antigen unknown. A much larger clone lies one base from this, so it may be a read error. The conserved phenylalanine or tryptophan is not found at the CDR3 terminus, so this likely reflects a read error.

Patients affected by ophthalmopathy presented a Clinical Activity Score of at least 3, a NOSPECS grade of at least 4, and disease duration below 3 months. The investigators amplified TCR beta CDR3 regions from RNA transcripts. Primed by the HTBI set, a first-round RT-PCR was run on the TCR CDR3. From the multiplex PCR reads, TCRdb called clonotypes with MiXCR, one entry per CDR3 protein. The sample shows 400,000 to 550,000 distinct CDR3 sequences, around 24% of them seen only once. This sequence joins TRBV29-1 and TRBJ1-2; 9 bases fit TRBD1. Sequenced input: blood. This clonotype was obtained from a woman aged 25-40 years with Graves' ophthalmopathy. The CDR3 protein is CSVGVTGGYGYTV. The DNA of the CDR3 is TGCAGCGTGGGGGTGACAGGGGGCTATGGCTACACCGTC.